The next 14 T cell receptor beta chains were all read from a single sample in a study of siplizumab effects on memory and regulatory T cells. Generated by immunoSEQ multiplex PCR, the TCRdb table keeps only in-frame clones and is missing some. The sample has roughly 92,000 clones; 90% to 95% are singletons. The sample was non-Treg CD4+ T cells sorted from blood. Source of these receptors: a human donor in good health.

J is TRBJ2-5 and V is TRBV30, with D unresolved. CDR1 and CDR2 from the germline V gene are GTSNPN and SVGIG (reference sequence). CDR3 size: 13 residues. V lost 0 bases, J lost 5 bases, and 10 bases lay in between. The CDR3 DNA follows: TGTGCCTGGAGTGTACTGGGCCGGGAGACCCAGTACTTC. It yields the protein CAWSVLGRETQYF.

The chain carries TRBV5-1 and TRBJ1-2, with a possible D match to TRBD1 (6 bases). V was trimmed by 4 bases and J by 8 bases, leaving 15 bases between them. CDR1 SGHRS and CDR2 YFSETQ come from the germline V gene. The CDR3 consists of 13 residues. The CDR3 DNA follows: TGCGCCAGCAGCCTAGGGGGACCCAGGGGCTACACCTTC. Protein: CASSLGGPRGYTF.

This chain joins TRBV2 and TRBJ2-5, with 9 bases that match TRBD1. CDR1 is SNHLY, CDR2 FYNNEI, per germline. The CDR3 consists of 13 residues. J lost 4 bases, V lost 7 bases, and 4 bases had no gene match. CDR3 in DNA: TGTGCCAGCAACAGGGGGCATACAGAGACCCAGTACTTC. Amino acid sequence: CASNRGHTETQYF.

The chain recombines TRBV11-2 with TRBJ2-1, with D possibly TRBD1 on 7 matching bases. There are 14 residues in the CDR3. Trimming left V 5 bases short and J 10 bases short, with 18 bases between. Germline V CDR1 and CDR2: SGHAT, FQNNGV. Here the CDR3 reads CASSEVISGGEQFF. The CDR3 DNA reads TGTGCCAGCAGCGAAGTGATCTCAGGGGGGGAGCAGTTCTTC.

This chain uses TRBV5-1 with TRBJ2-1, with 7 bases identical to TRBD2. V shed 4 bases and J 3 bases; nucleotides not matched to a gene: 7. The germline V gene encodes CDR1 SGHRS and CDR2 YFSETQ. The CDR3 is made up of 15 amino acids. This chain's CDR3 is CASSQTGTNYNEQFF. The CDR3, as DNA: TGCGCCAGCAGCCAAACCGGGACTAACTACAATGAGCAGTTCTTC.

CDR3 sequence (DNA): TGTGCCAGCAGCCAAGGGGTGTGGACCCAGTACTTC. Its translation is CASSQGVWTQYF. The chain is built from TRBV14 and TRBJ2-5; D is ambiguous. Germline lookup yields CDR1 SGHDN and CDR2 FVKESK. CDR3 size: 12 residues. Between the trimmed V and J ends, which lost 1 base and 7 bases, there was a span of 7 bases.

This chain connects TRBV15 to TRBJ1-2; 8 nucleotides line up with TRBD1. With V trimmed by 0 bases and J by 5 bases, 11 bases remained unmatched. This CDR3 region has 17 residues. Germline V gene lookup returns CDR1 LNHNV and CDR2 YYDKDF (reference sequence). CDR3 bases: TGTGCCACCAGCAGAGATTTGGCAGGACAGGGAGGGTATGGCTACACCTTC. Translation gives CATSRDLAGQGGYGYTF.

The V and J genes are TRBV10-3 and TRBJ2-3, with no clear D. This CDR3 has 14 amino acids. The V end was cut by 3 bases, the J end by 4 bases, with 11 bases between. Germline CDR1 ENHRY, CDR2 SYGVKD. CDR3: CAISERGVADTQYF. CDR3 sequence (DNA): TGTGCCATCAGTGAACGTGGGGTCGCAGATACGCAGTATTTT.

The chain combines TRBV7-2 with TRBJ1-1, with unresolved D. Germline V gene data show CDR1 as SGHTA and CDR2 as FQGNSA. The V end was cut by 3 bases, the J end by 0 bases, with 14 bases between. There are 16 residues in the CDR3. The CDR3 nucleotides read TGTGCCAGCAGCTTCGATCCCGGAGAATTGAACACTGAAGCTTTCTTT. It encodes CASSFDPGELNTEAFF.

V is TRBV5-4 and J is TRBJ1-1, with 9 positions matching TRBD1. This CDR3 is 13 amino acids long. CDR1 is SGHNT, CDR2 YYREEE, per germline (reference sequence). With V trimmed by 7 bases and J by 2 bases, 3 bases remained unmatched. The CDR3 is CASGDRANTEAFF. The CDR3 DNA follows: TGTGCCAGCGGGGACAGGGCAAACACTGAAGCTTTCTTT.

V gene TRBV11-3 combines with J gene TRBJ1-1; a weak D match, TRBD1 (6 bases). Looked up from germline, CDR1 is SGHNT and CDR2 is YENEEA. V lost 3 bases to trimming and J lost 3 bases, with 14 bases between them. The CDR3 has 15 amino acids. The CDR3 protein is CASSFNSRTDTEAFF. CDR3 DNA sequence: TGTGCCAGCAGCTTTAACTCTCGGACAGACACTGAAGCTTTCTTT. The whole variable domain, filled in from reference TRBV11-3 and TRBJ1-1, reads EAGVVQSPRYKIIEKKQPVAFWCNPISGHNTLYWYLQNLGQGPELLIRYENEEAVDDSQLPKDRFSAERLKGVDSTLKIQPAELGDSAVYLCASSFNSRTDTEAFFGQGTRLTVV.

The chain recombines TRBV29-1 with TRBJ1-1, with 7 bases fitting TRBD1. The trim removed 4 bases at V and 5 bases at J, leaving 7 bases unmatched. Germline values: CDR1 SQVTM, CDR2 ANQGSEA. The CDR3 loop spans 13 amino acids. CDR3 nucleotides: TGCAGCGTTGCGAATCCAGGGGGGACTGAAGCTTTCTTT. This codes for CSVANPGGTEAFF.

This chain links TRBV18 with TRBJ1-1; no reliable D call. Trimming pared 1 base from V and 1 base from J, leaving 10 bases between. The CDR3 length is 15 residues. Germline-derived CDR1 and CDR2 are KGHSH and LQKENI. CDR3 loop: CASSPLRETNTEAFF. CDR3 DNA sequence: TGTGCCAGCTCACCACTCCGGGAGACGAACACTGAAGCTTTCTTT.

This clone was recorded only once. The J gene is TRBJ2-7, the V gene TRBV29-1, with 7 bases identical to TRBD2. Trimming took 4 bases from V and 2 from J; bases not matched to a gene: 5. The germline V gene encodes CDR1 SQVTM and CDR2 ANQGSEA. The CDR3 covers 13 residues. In DNA, the CDR3 is TGCAGCGTTGGGGAGGGGAGGCCCTACGAGCAGTACTTC. It codes for CSVGEGRPYEQYF.